This T cell receptor (beta chain) was recorded in a study of blood T cell repertoires in COVID-19 (dated by TCRdb to the early 2020s). Regarding the study in general: The collaborator samples originated in the United States, Italy and Spain and spanned the acute and convalescent phases of COVID-19. The dataset comprised deeply sampled blood TCRbeta repertoires from subjects exposed to, actively infected with, or recovered from COVID-19. The repertoires were released in a freely available public database meant as a resource for research on the immune response to SARS-CoV-2. Nearly every sample came with metadata listing a de-identified subject ID, COVID-19 status, age in years and sex. Samples came from the ongoing ImmuneRACE study (first 160 participants) plus 1,254 subjects from 6 global collaborators. Where available, HLA class I and class II types were obtained from metadata supplied by the sample provider rather than from assay-based typing. The material from the prospective study consisted of cDNA or gDNA derived from T cells, B-cell-depleted T cells, or PBMCs. What the study reported, not specific to this receptor: The quantity of clinical and demographic metadata differed by source and by participant and was supplied without curation.

TCRbeta CDR3 regions were amplified from genomic DNA by means of the immunoSEQ Assay, a bias-controlled multiplex PCR. In the original analysis: Within the assay, amplification of reference gene primers was used to estimate how many nucleated cells each sample contained. To quantify the absolute abundance of each unique TCRbeta CDR3 rearrangement, sequence reads were collapsed and filtered. For each sample, productive Simpson clonality was calculated as the square root of Simpson's diversity index over productive rearrangements. As stored in TCRdb, this immuneACCESS dataset retains in-frame rearrangements with V and J assigned. A fraction of the clones does not appear; measured against another copy, unresolved V genes explain less than half of the discrepancy, and the remainder lacks a known reason. For V, J and clone size, that table is used; D and trimming come from the DNA. In this sample the table shows 250,000 to 350,000 clones, roughly 90% of which occur a single time. The ten most abundant clones make up 2% to 3% of the sample.

A word on this clone: This receptor's antigen is unknown. No qualities accompany the bases; no much larger clone lies one base away.

Participants in the prospective study were enrolled through a virtual design, were aged about 18 to 100 years, and lived in 24 United States geographic areas. Cohort assignment in the prospective study relied on participant-reported clinical history from a screening survey and a study questionnaire. For ImmuneRACE Cohort 3, a participant was defined as recovered based on two consecutive negative NP/OP PCR tests, clearance by a healthcare professional, or resolution of symptoms. In the prospective study, whole blood, serum and a nasopharyngeal or oropharyngeal swab were collected from each participant by mobile phlebotomists. Prospective study participants could optionally give additional blood draws and questionnaires over a 2-month period. Prospective study blood samples were shipped either frozen or at room temperature before DNA extraction. The germline V gene supplies CDR1 MGHRA and CDR2 YSYEKL. Including the terminal cysteine and phenylalanine, the CDR3 comprises 16 residues. Just the 48-base CDR3 DNA is kept, in frame starting at base 1. V loses 1 base at its end and J loses 4 bases; junction bases beyond the gene matches: 6.

This sequence uses TRBV4-1 and TRBJ1-4; 7 central bases correspond to TRBD1. This TCR was recovered from a man in his fifties or sixties who had recovered from COVID-19. The sample was PBMCs or T cells enriched from blood (not recorded which). At the DNA level, the sequence is TGCGCCAGCAGCCAAGTGGGGACAGAAAGTAATGAAAAACTGTTTTTT. Its protein reads: CASSQVGTESNEKLFF.